Reported below is one T cell receptor beta chain. Its antigen is currently unknown. The data belong to a study of cytomegalovirus exposure and HLA in healthy donors. Trimming cost V 5 bases and J 6 bases; bases outside gene matches: 9. This CDR3 spans 17 amino acids. CDR1 is MNHEY, CDR2 SMNVEV, per germline (reference sequence). PCR was performed using 60 Vbeta and 13 Jbeta primers. Method: immunoSEQ multiplex PCR; TCRdb's copy keeps in-frame clones and lacks some. This table lists more than 70,000 clones. The study's findings and limits: In vitro work confirmed that three CMV-associated chains recognize CMV antigens. Versus the approximately 700-donor mean, an Asian-associated ancestry cluster reportedly showed fewer N-insertions in a later analysis.

The source is a woman aged 60-70 years in good health and CMV-seronegative. The sample taken for sequencing was PBMCs. V gene TRBV27 combines with J gene TRBJ2-1, with 14 bases identical to TRBD2. CDR3: CASSTGLAGGVSNEQFF. CDR3 DNA sequence: TGTGCCAGCAGTACAGGACTAGCGGGAGGTGTTTCCAATGAGCAGTTCTTC.